Only one count was recorded for the clone carrying this TCR beta chain. Its specificity is not known. This entry is derived from a study of PD-1 blockade in classical Hodgkin lymphoma. General study findings and limits: Prior therapy or disease activity may underlie the repertoire differences, whose causes remain undefined.

Some clones are missing from TCRdb's copy, which holds only in-frame ones; the method was immunoSEQ multiplex PCR. Found here are about 30,000 clones, approximately 79% of them singletons; the top ten hold about 0.85%. Sample time point: cycle 4 day 1 (C4D1), after five to seven weeks of nivolumab. The patients all showed relapse after autologous stem cell transplantation, while their brentuximab vedotin exposure varied. Negative selection with magnetic separation was used to purify CD4+ T cells from thawed PBMCs. The CDR3 spans 17 residues. The ends were cut back, 0 bases at V and 0 bases at J, with 14 bases in the middle. Germline CDR1 reads LGHNA; CDR2 reads YSLEER.

This chain uses TRBV4-3 with TRBJ1-1; TRBD1 might be the D (6 bases). The source material was CD4+ T cells from blood, sampled before the fourth cycle of nivolumab. The receptor comes from a human donor with classical Hodgkin lymphoma. CDR3 region: CASSQELTGNMNTEAFF. For the CDR3, the DNA is TGCGCCAGCAGCCAAGAACTAACAGGGAACATGAACACTGAAGCTTTCTTT.